The present T cell receptor (beta chain) was sequenced within a study of blood T cell repertoires in COVID-19. This CDR3 contains 13 residues. The ends were cut back, 5 bases at V and 0 bases at J, with 6 bases in the middle. CDR1 MGHRA and CDR2 YSYEKL come from the germline V gene. Seattle's enrolled individuals joined amid active infection and were then monitored longitudinally. Measured with immunoSEQ multiplex PCR; TCRdb has only the in-frame clones, and not every one. The sample yields 250,000 to 400,000 clones, 88% seen once. Sequences were obtained from peripheral blood. This TCR came from a woman between 25 and 40 years old with COVID-19, enrolled during active disease. This chain joins TRBV4-1 and TRBJ2-3; a possible D gene is TRBD1 (6 bases). The CDR3 loop is CASSGGSTDTQYF. For the CDR3, the DNA is TGCGCCAGCAGCGGGGGCAGCACAGATACGCAGTATTTT.